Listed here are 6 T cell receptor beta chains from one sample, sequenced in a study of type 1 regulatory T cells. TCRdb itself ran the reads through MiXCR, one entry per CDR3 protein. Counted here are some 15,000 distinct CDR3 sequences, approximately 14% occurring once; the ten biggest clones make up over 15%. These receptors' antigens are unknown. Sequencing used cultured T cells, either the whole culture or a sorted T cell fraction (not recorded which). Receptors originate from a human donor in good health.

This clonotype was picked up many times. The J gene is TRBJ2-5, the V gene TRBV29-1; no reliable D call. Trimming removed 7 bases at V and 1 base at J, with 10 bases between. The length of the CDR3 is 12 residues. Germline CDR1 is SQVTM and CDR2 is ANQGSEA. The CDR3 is CSGSGSQETQYF. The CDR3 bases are TGCAGCGGATCCGGGTCCCAAGAGACCCAGTACTTC.

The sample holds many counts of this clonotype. CDR3: CASSPTGGPTNYGYTF. Here the CDR3 DNA reads TGTGCCAGCTCACCGACCGGGGGCCCAACTAACTATGGCTACACCTTC. This chain joins TRBV18 and TRBJ1-2; D possibly corresponds to TRBD1 (6 bases). Germline V gene data show CDR1 as KGHSH and CDR2 as LQKENI. The V gene lost 3 bases and the J gene lost 0 bases, with 14 bases spanning the gap. CDR3 length: 16 amino acids.

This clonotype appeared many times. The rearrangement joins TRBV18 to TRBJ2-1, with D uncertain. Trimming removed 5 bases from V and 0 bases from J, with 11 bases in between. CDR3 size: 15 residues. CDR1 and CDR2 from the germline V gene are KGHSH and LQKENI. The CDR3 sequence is CASSTGWSSYNEQFF. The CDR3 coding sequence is TGTGCCAGCTCAACCGGATGGAGCTCCTACAATGAGCAGTTCTTC.

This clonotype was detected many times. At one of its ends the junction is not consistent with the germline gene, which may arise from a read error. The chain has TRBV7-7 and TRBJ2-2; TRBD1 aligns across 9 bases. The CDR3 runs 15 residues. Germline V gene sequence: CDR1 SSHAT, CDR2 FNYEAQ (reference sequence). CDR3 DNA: TGTGCTAGCAGCTTGACAGGGGGTAACACCGGGGAGCTGTTTTTT. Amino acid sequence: CASSLTGGNTGELFF.

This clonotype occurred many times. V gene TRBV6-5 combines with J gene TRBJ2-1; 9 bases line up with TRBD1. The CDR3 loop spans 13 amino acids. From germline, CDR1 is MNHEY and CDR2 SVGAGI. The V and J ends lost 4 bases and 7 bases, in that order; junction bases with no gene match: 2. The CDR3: CASSSGTGNEQFF. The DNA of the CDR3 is TGTGCCAGCAGTTCGGGGACAGGGAATGAGCAGTTCTTC.

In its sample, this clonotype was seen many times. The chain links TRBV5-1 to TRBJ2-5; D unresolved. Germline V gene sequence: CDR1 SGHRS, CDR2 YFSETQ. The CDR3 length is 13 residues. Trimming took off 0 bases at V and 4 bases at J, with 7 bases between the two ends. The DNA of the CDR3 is TGCGCCAGCAGCTTGGGTATGGGAGAGACCCAGTACTTC. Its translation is CASSLGMGETQYF.